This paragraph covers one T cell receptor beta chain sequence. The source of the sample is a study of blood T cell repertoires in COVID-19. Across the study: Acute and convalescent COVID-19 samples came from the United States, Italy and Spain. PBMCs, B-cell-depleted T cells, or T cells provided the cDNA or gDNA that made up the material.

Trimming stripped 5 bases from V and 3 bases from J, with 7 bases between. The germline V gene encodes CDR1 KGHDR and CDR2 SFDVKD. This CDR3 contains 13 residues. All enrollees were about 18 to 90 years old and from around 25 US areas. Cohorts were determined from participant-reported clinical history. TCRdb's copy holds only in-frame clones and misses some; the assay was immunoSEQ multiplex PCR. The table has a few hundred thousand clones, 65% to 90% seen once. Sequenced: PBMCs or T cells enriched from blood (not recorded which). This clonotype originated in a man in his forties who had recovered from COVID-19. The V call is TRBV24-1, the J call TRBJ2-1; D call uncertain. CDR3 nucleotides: TGTGCCACCAGTGCCGACTTCTACAATGAGCAGTTCTTC. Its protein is CATSADFYNEQFF.